A single sample is the source of the 13 T cell receptor beta chains below, sequenced in a study of response to subunit inactivated influenza vaccine. TCRdb itself ran the RT-PCR reads through MiXCR, one entry per CDR3 protein. The sample includes hundreds of thousands of distinct CDR3 sequences, more than 11% of them seen just once. The specimen comprised PBMCs from blood, sampled around 14 days before vaccination. Source of these receptors: a man in his fifties who received an inactivated influenza vaccine.

This clonotype was found a few times. The chain uses TRBV29-1 and TRBJ1-2, with 9 positions matching TRBD1. CDR1 is SQVTM, CDR2 ANQGSEA, per germline. J lost 5 bases, V lost 7 bases, and 14 bases had no gene match. CDR3 length equals 15 residues. The CDR3 spells CSARSEGQGTYGYTF. The CDR3 DNA follows: TGCAGCGCTCGGTCGGAGGGACAGGGAACGTATGGCTACACCTTC.

This clonotype was counted many times. This sequence joins TRBV28 and TRBJ1-1, with no clear D. The CDR3 runs 13 residues. The V gene lost 4 bases and the J gene lost 4 bases, with 10 bases spanning the gap. From germline, CDR1 is MDHEN and CDR2 SYDVKM. The CDR3 protein is CASSWVASTEAFF. The DNA of the CDR3 is TGTGCCAGCAGTTGGGTGGCGAGCACTGAAGCTTTCTTT.

The chain employs TRBV5-1 and TRBJ2-7; D may be TRBD1 or TRBD2 (5 bases each). Trimming stripped 0 bases from V and 1 base from J, with 14 bases between. Germline loops: CDR1 SGHRS, CDR2 YFSETQ. The CDR3 has 16 amino acids. CDR3 in amino acids: CASSLVRGAGSYEQYF. CDR3 DNA sequence: TGCGCCAGCAGCTTGGTTCGAGGGGCAGGGTCCTACGAGCAGTACTTC. The full variable domain, with the rest looked up from reference TRBV5-1 and TRBJ2-7, is KAGVTQTPRYLIKTRGQQVTLSCSPISGHRSVSWYQQTPGQGLQFLFEYFSETQRNKGNFPGRFSGRQFSNSRSEMNVSTLELGDSALYLCASSLVRGAGSYEQYFGPGTRLTVT.

This clonotype was detected ten times or more. V is TRBV4-1 and J is TRBJ2-7; 12 nucleotides line up with TRBD1. There are 16 residues in the CDR3. Unmatched junction bases numbered 6, after V lost 4 bases and J lost 2 bases. Looked up from germline, CDR1 is MGHRA and CDR2 is YSYEKL. DNA of the CDR3: TGCGCCAGCAGCCCGGGACAGGGGGCGCGTGCCTACGAGCAGTACTTC. Translating it yields CASSPGQGARAYEQYF.

This clonotype was detected many times. The rearrangement uses TRBV29-1 and TRBJ1-1; no reliable D call. Trimming cost V 7 bases and J 1 base, with 13 bases left between them. CDR1 and CDR2 from the germline V gene are SQVTM and ANQGSEA. The CDR3 length is 13 residues. CDR3 sequence (DNA): TGCAGCGCCCAAGCAGGATGGAACACTGAAGCTTTCTTT. This gives the protein CSAQAGWNTEAFF.

This clonotype has only a few counts. V gene TRBV19 combines with J gene TRBJ2-7; D call uncertain. The CDR3 runs to 15 residues. Per germline, CDR1 LNHDA and CDR2 SQIVND (reference sequence). V lost 4 bases and J 6 bases, leaving 19 bases between the germline ends. This CDR3 reads CASSSRGSLGVEQYF. The CDR3 region has the DNA TGTGCCAGTAGTAGCCGAGGTAGCTTGGGTGTCGAGCAGTACTTC.

The V and J genes are TRBV27 and TRBJ1-3, with a tentative D call TRBD1 (5 bases). Deletions cut 4 bases from V and 4 bases from J, with 8 bases between. Germline loops: CDR1 MNHEY, CDR2 SMNVEV (reference sequence). CDR3 length equals 13 residues. DNA for the CDR3: TGTGCCAGCAGTTCAGGGTCCGGAAACACCATATATTTT. This encodes CASSSGSGNTIYF.

This clonotype was recorded at least ten times. The CDR3 sequence: CASTTGLGSYNEQFF. Written as DNA, the CDR3 is TGTGCCAGCACCACGGGACTAGGGTCCTACAATGAGCAGTTCTTC. The chain has TRBV12-3 or TRBV12-4 and TRBJ2-1; 8 nucleotides match TRBD2. V dropped 7 bases and J dropped 1; count of bases not matched to a gene: 6. The CDR3 sequence is 15 residues long.

The J gene is TRBJ2-1, the V gene TRBV6-2 or TRBV6-3; tentative D call: TRBD2 (5 bases). This CDR3 is built from 12 residues. The V and J ends lost 6 bases and 4 bases respectively, with 7 bases between them. Per the germline V gene, CDR1 is MNHEY and CDR2 is SVGEGT. The CDR3 loop reads CASSGVYNEQFF. CDR3 in DNA: TGTGCCAGCAGCGGGGTTTACAATGAGCAGTTCTTC.

The genes are TRBV20-1 and TRBJ2-5; D may be TRBD2 (6 bases). The CDR3 loop spans 13 amino acids. V was shortened by 1 base and J by 5 bases, with 11 bases between the two germline ends. CDR1 and CDR2 (germline): DFQATT, SNEGSKA (reference sequence). The CDR3 loop is CSARAGEWETQYF. The CDR3 DNA follows: TGCAGTGCTAGAGCGGGGGAATGGGAGACCCAGTACTTC.

This clonotype was counted only a few times. The V gene is TRBV6-2 or TRBV6-3, the J gene TRBJ2-1; D possibly uses TRBD1 or TRBD2 (5 bases each). V lost 4 bases and J lost 5, with 24 bases in between. Germline V lookup: CDR1 MNHEY, CDR2 SVGEGT. This CDR3 contains 18 residues. CDR3 sequence (DNA): TGTGCCAGCAGTTCCTACACATCGGGGACCCGCATAAACAATGAGCAGTTCTTC. This encodes CASSSYTSGTRINNEQFF.

The table lists this clonotype with a few counts. This chain joins TRBV27 and TRBJ2-1, with 9 bases fitting TRBD2. Germline-derived CDR1 and CDR2 are MNHEY and SMNVEV (reference sequence). After removal of 2 bases from V and 5 bases from J, the junction contained 7 bases not matched to a gene. The CDR3 extends over 16 amino acids. As DNA, the CDR3 is TGTGCCAGCAGTTTAATCGGCGGGGGGGTAAACAATGAGCAGTTCTTC. This translates into CASSLIGGGVNNEQFF.

The rearrangement joins TRBV9 to TRBJ2-2; D may be TRBD2 (8 bases). CDR3 size: 19 residues. From germline, CDR1 is SGDLS and CDR2 YYNGEE. V was clipped by 4 bases and J by 2 bases, with 24 bases between them. The CDR3 sequence: CASSRPGGSGVVNTGELFF. The CDR3 coding sequence is TGTGCCAGCAGCCGCCCAGGGGGTAGCGGGGTTGTCAACACCGGGGAGCTGTTTTTT.